This TCR beta chain was recovered during a study of shared clonotypes between healthy human individuals. Germline V gene data show CDR1 as SGHNT and CDR2 as YYREEE (reference sequence). This CDR3 has 15 amino acids. V was clipped by 0 bases and J by 7 bases, with 17 bases between them. The method was immunoSEQ multiplex PCR; TCRdb's version includes in-frame clones alone and lacks a portion of them. The data hold millions of clones, with just over 90% observed a single time. The V gene is TRBV5-4, the J gene TRBJ2-7; D gene uncertain. The source of this sequence is a man younger than 30 in good health. The sample was naive CD4+ T cells sorted from blood. The subset here: CD45RA+ positively selected. The CDR3 loop reads CASSLGRNLYEEQYF. CDR3 DNA sequence: TGTGCCAGCAGCTTGGGGCGGAACCTCTACGAAGAGCAGTACTTC.